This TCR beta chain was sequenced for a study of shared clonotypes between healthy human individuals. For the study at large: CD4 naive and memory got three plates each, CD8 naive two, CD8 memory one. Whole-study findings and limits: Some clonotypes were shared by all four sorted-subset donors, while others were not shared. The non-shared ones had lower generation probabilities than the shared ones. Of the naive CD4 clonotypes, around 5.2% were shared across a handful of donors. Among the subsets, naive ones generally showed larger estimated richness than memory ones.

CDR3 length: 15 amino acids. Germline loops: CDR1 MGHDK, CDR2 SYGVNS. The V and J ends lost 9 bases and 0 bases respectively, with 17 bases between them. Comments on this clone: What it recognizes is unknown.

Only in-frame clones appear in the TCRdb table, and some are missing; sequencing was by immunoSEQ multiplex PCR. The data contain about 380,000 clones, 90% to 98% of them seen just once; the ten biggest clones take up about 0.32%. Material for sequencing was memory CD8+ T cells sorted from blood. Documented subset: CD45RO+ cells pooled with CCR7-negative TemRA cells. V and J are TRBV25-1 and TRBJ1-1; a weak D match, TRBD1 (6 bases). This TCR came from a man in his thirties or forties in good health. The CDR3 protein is CARRPGDLMNTEAFF. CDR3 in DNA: TGTGCCAGGAGGCCAGGGGACCTAATGAACACTGAAGCTTTCTTT.